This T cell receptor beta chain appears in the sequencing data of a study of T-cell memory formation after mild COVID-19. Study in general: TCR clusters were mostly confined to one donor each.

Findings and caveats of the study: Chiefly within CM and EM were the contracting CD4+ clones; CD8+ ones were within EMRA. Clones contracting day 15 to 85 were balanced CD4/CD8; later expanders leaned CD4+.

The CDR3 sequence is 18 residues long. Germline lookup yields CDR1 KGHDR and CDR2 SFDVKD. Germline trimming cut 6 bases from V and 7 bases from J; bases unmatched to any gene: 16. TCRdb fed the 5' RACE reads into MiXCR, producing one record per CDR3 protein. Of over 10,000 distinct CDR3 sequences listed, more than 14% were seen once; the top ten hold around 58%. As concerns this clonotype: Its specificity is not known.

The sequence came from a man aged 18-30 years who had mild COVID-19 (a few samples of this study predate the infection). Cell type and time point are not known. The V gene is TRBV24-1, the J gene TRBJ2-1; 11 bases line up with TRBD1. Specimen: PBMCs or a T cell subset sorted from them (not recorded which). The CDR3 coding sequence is TGTGCCACCAGTTCGGACAGGGGGCTTACTAGCGGTTTGAATGAGCAGTTCTTC. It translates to CATSSDRGLTSGLNEQFF.